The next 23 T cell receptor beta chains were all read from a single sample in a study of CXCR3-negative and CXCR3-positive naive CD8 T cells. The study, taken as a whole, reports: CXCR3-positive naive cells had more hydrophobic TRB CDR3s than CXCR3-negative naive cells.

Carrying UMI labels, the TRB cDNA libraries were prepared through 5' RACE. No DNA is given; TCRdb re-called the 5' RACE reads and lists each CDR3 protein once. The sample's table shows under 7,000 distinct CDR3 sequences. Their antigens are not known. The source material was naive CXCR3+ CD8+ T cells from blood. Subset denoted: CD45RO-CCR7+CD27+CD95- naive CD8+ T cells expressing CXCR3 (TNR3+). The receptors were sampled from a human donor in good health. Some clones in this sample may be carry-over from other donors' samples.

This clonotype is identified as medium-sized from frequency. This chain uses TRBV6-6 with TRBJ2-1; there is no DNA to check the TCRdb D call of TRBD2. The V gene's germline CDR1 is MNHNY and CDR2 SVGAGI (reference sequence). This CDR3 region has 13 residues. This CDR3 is CATLPGGDDEQFF.

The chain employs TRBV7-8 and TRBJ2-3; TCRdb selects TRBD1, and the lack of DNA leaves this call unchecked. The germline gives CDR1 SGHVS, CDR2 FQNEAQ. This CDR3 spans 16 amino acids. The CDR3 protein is CASSLFARGLRDTQYF.

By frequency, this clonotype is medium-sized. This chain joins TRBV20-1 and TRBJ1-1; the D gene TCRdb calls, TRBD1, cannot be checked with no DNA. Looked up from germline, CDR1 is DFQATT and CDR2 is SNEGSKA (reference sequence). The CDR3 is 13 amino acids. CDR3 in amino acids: CSASDRVGTEAFF.

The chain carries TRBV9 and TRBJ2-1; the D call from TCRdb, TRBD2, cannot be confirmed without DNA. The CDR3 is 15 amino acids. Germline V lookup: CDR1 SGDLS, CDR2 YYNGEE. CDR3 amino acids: CASSVDSGRGNEQFF.

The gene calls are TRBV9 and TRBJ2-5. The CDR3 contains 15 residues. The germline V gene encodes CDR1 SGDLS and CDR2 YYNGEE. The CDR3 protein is CASSVGFGQAETQYF. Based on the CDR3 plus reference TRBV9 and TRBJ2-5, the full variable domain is DSGVTQTPKHLITATGQRVTLRCSPRSGDLSVYWYQQSLDQGLQFLIQYYNGEERAKGNILERFSAQQFPDLHSELNLSSLELGDSALYFCASSVGFGQAETQYFGPGTRLLVL.

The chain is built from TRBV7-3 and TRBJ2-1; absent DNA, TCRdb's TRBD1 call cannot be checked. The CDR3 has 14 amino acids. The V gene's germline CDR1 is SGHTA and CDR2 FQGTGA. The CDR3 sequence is CASSPGLGDNEQFF.

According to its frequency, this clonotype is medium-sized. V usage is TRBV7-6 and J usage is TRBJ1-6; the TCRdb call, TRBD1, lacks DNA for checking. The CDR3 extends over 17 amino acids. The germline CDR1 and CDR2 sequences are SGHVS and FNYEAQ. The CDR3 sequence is CASSLFRGQGISSPLHF.

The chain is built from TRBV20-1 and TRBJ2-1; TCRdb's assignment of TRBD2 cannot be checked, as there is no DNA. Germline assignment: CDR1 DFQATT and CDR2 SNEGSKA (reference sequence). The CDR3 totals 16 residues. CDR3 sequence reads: CSARGVSGRSYNEQFF.

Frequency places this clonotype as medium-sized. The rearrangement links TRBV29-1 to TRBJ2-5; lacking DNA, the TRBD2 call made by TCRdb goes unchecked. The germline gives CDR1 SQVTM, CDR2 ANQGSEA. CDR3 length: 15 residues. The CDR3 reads CSVGFPGLAGETQYF.

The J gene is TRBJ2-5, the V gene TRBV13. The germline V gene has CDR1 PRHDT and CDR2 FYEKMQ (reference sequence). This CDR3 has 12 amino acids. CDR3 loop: CASSSLGETQYF.

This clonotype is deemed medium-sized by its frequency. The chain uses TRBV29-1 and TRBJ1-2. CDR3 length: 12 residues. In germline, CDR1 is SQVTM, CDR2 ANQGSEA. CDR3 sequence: CSVGGYGNGYTF. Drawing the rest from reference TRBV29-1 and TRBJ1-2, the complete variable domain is SAVISQKPSRDICQRGTSLTIQCQVDSQVTMMFWYRQQPGQSLTLIATANQGSEATYESGFVIDKFPISRPNLTFSTLTVSNMSPEDSSIYLCSVGGYGNGYTFGSGTRLTVV.

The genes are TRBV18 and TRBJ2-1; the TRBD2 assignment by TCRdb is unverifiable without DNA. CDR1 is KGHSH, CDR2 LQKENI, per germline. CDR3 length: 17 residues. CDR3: CASSPPSGRSSYNEQFF.

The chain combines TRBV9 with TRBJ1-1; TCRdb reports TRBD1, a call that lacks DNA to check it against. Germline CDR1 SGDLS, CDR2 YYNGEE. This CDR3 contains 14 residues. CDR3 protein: CASSDTVRATEAFF.

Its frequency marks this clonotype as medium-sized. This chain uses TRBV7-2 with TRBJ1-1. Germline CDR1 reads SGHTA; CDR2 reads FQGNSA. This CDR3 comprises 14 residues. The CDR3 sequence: CASSLLGSAGSFFF.

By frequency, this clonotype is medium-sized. This chain's CDR3 is CASSVEGLAGAGEQYF. The rearrangement joins TRBV9 to TRBJ2-7; TCRdb calls TRBD2, which cannot be checked without DNA. Looked up from germline, CDR1 is SGDLS and CDR2 is YYNGEE. The CDR3 is 16 residues long.

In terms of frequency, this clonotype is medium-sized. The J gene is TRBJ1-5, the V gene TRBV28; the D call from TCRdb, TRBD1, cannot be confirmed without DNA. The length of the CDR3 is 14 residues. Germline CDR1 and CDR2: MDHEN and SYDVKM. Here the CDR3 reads CASSTDREVQPQHF. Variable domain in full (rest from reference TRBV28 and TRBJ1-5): DVKVTQSSRYLVKRTGEKVFLECVQDMDHENMFWYRQDPGLGLRLIYFSYDVKMKEKGDIPEGYSVSREKKERFSLILESASTNQTSMYLCASSTDREVQPQHFGDGTRLSIL.

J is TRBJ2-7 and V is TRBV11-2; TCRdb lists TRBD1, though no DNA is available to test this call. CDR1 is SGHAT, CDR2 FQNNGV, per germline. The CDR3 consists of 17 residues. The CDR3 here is CASSLSLAGASSYEQYF.

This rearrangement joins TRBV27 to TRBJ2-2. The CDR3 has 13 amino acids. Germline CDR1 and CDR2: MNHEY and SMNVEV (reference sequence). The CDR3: CASSFSGTGELFF.

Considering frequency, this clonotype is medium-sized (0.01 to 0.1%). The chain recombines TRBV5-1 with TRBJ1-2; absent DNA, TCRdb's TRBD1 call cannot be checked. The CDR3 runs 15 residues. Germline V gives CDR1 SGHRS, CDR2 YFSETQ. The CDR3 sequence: CASSLGLGQSYGYTF.

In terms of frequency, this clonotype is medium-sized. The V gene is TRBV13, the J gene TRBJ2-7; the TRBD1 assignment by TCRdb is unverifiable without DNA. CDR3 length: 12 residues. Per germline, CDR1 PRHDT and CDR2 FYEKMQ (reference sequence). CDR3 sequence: CASAGAGYEQYF.

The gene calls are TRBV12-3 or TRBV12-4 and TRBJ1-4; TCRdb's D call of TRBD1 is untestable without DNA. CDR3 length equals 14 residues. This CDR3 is CASSLGGTTEKLFF.

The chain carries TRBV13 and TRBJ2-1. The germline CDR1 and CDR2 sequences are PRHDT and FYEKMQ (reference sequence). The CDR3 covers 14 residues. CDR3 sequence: CASSHGTRHEEQFF.

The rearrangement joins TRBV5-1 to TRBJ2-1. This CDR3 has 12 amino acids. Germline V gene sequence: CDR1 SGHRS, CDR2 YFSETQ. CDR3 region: CASSLEANEQFF.